The 14 T cell receptor beta chains given below trace back to one sample, sequenced in a study of blood T cell repertoires in COVID-19. The data were produced by immunoSEQ multiplex PCR, yet TCRdb's version contains in-frame clones alone and is incomplete. The sample holds 120,000 to 150,000 clones, 82% seen once. The sample comprised peripheral blood. All receptors derive from a woman at least 80 years old with acute or convalescent COVID-19.

J is TRBJ2-7 and V is TRBV7-9, with D maybe TRBD2 (6 bases). The ends were cut back, 3 bases at V and 4 bases at J, with 19 bases in the middle. CDR3 length equals 16 residues. Germline loops: CDR1 SEHNR, CDR2 FQNEAQ (reference sequence). CDR3 DNA: TGTGCCAGCAGCTTGTTCCAGCATGGGGAGGTATACGAGCAGTACTTC. Its translation is CASSLFQHGEVYEQYF.

The chain is built from TRBV5-6 and TRBJ1-1; the D is unclear. The length of the CDR3 is 15 residues. Germline CDR1 reads SGHDT; CDR2 reads YYEEEE. Trimming removed 0 bases at V and 2 bases at J, with 11 bases between. CDR3 loop: CASSLAPGYNTEAFF. CDR3 nucleotides: TGTGCCAGCAGCTTGGCCCCGGGGTACAACACTGAAGCTTTCTTT.

This chain connects TRBV13 to TRBJ1-1, with no clear D. CDR3 length: 16 residues. V was clipped by 0 bases and J by 5 bases, with 16 bases between them. CDR1 is PRHDT, CDR2 FYEKMQ, per germline (reference sequence). The CDR3, as DNA: TGTGCCAGCAGCTTAGGCCTTCGGACGGGAGATACTGAAGCTTTCTTT. Amino acids: CASSLGLRTGDTEAFF.

The chain couples TRBV15 to TRBJ1-5; D possibly corresponds to TRBD1 (5 bases). Germline values: CDR1 LNHNV, CDR2 YYDKDF (reference sequence). V dropped 0 bases and J dropped 4 bases, with 13 bases sitting between them. The CDR3 sequence is 16 residues long. CDR3 sequence: CATSRDLGGVNQPQHF. The CDR3 DNA sequence: TGTGCCACCAGCAGAGATTTAGGAGGGGTAAATCAGCCCCAGCATTTT.

This sequence joins TRBV21-1 and TRBJ1-2; TRBD1, as called in the table, went unchecked against the DNA. TRBV21-1 is reported as a pseudogene. The CDR3 extends over 14 amino acids. In DNA, the CDR3 is TGTGCCAGCAGCAAACGGCGAGGGGGCTATGGCTACACCTTC. Translation gives CASSKRRGGYGYTF.

The rearrangement uses TRBV5-6 and TRBJ1-5; TRBD1 agrees at 11 bases. Germline loops: CDR1 SGHDT, CDR2 YYEEEE. The V gene end was trimmed by 4 bases and the J gene end by 1 base; junction bases not matched to a gene: 4. The CDR3 contains 16 residues. The CDR3 region is CASSTDRGRSNQPQHF. CDR3 nucleotide sequence: TGTGCCAGCAGCACGGACAGGGGGCGAAGCAATCAGCCCCAGCATTTT.

This rearrangement joins TRBV4-1 to TRBJ2-3; 12 positions agree with TRBD2. The CDR3 is made up of 21 amino acids. Germline V CDR1 and CDR2: MGHRA, YSYEKL. After removal of 0 bases from V and 1 base from J, the junction contained 14 bases not matched to a gene. CDR3 in amino acids: CASSQDRPSGGGSLGTDTQYF. DNA of the CDR3: TGCGCCAGCAGCCAAGATCGTCCTAGCGGGGGGGGAAGTTTGGGCACAGATACGCAGTATTTT.

This clone was counted between two and nine times. This chain joins TRBV30 and TRBJ1-6, with D unclear. Trimming cost V 2 bases and J 5 bases, with 7 bases left between them. Germline values: CDR1 GTSNPN, CDR2 SVGIG (reference sequence). The length of the CDR3 is 13 residues. The CDR3 loop reads CAWSREHNSPLHF. The CDR3 nucleotides are TGTGCCTGGAGTCGGGAACATAATTCACCCCTCCACTTT.

The genes are TRBV4-2 and TRBJ2-7, with D possibly TRBD2 on 5 matching bases. This CDR3 has 13 amino acids. V lost 1 base to trimming and J lost 2 bases, with 6 bases between them. Germline assignment: CDR1 LGHNA and CDR2 YNFKEQ. CDR3 loop: CASSQASPYEQYF. The CDR3 region has the DNA TGTGCCAGCAGCCAAGCTAGCCCCTACGAGCAGTACTTC.

The rearrangement links TRBV27 to TRBJ2-1; 7 nucleotides align to TRBD1. Germline CDR1 is MNHEY and CDR2 is SMNVEV (reference sequence). The CDR3 length is 16 residues. V lost 5 bases, J lost 3 bases, and 10 bases stayed unmatched. The DNA for the CDR3 is TGTGCCAGCAGTAGACAGGGTGGGGATGGCTACAATGAGCAGTTCTTC. Its translation is CASSRQGGDGYNEQFF.

This clone was recorded only once. The chain combines TRBV7-9 with TRBJ2-7; 7 bases match TRBD1. CDR3 length: 14 amino acids. Per the germline V gene, CDR1 is SEHNR and CDR2 is FQNEAQ (reference sequence). With V trimmed by 5 bases and J by 3 bases, 7 bases remained unmatched. The CDR3 region has the DNA TGTGCCAGCAGCGTACGGGACAGAAACTACGAGCAGTACTTC. This codes for CASSVRDRNYEQYF.

The chain links TRBV7-9 to TRBJ1-1, with TRBD1 identical over 7 bases. CDR1 and CDR2 (germline): SEHNR, FQNEAQ (reference sequence). The CDR3 spans 15 residues. Unmatched junction bases numbered 6, after V lost 4 bases and J lost 1 base. CDR3 protein: CASSSYRGENTEAFF. CDR3 DNA sequence: TGTGCCAGCAGCTCGTACAGGGGTGAGAACACTGAAGCTTTCTTT. Together with reference TRBV7-9 and TRBJ1-1, the CDR3 gives the full variable domain: DTGVSQNPRHKITKRGQNVTFRCDPISEHNRLYWYRQTLGQGPEFLTYFQNEAQLEKSRLLSDRFSAERPKGSFSTLEIQRTEQGDSAMYLCASSSYRGENTEAFFGQGTRLTVV.

The rearrangement uses TRBV2 and TRBJ1-5; D not certain. V was clipped by 6 bases and J by 0 bases, with 6 bases between them. This CDR3 contains 13 residues. The germline V gene encodes CDR1 SNHLY and CDR2 FYNNEI. The CDR3 DNA sequence: TGTGCCAGCAGAGTGAGTAGCAATCAGCCCCAGCATTTT. Translating gives CASRVSSNQPQHF.

A few counts support this clone. This chain uses TRBV3-1 (or the pseudogene TRBV3-2) with TRBJ1-1, with D possibly being TRBD1 (5 bases). Germline CDR1 is LGHDT and CDR2 is YNNKEL (reference sequence). V was shortened by 4 bases and J by 7 bases, with 16 bases between the two germline ends. The CDR3 extends over 14 amino acids. Here the CDR3 DNA reads TGTGCCAGCAGCCGCGTAAATTTACAGGTTGAAGCTTTCTTT. Amino acids: CASSRVNLQVEAFF.